This T cell receptor beta chain was captured in a study of PD-L1 blockade in urothelial cancer (dated by TCRdb to about 2017). With respect to the entire study: All patients started therapy in about 2014 and received atezolizumab 1,200 mg intravenously every 3 weeks. Pretreatment tumor samples and matched peripheral blood, collected serially before and after atezolizumab treatment, underwent TCR sequencing. Progression-free survival longer than 6 months counted as durable clinical benefit, and TCR features were additionally tested against both progression-free and overall survival. Durable clinical benefit was achieved by nine patients but not by the remaining 20. Some 30 patients had pretreatment blood TCR-seq, around 25 had at least one posttreatment blood collection, and around 25 had tumor TCR-seq. Blood samples were analyzed at 3 weeks after treatment start (second dose) and at 6 weeks after treatment start. An exploratory multi-omic analysis was conducted of the somatic, immune and clinical correlates of response to PD-L1 blockade with atezolizumab in urothelial cancer. An ECOG performance status of 0 or 1 was recorded for the patients, and 0 to 3 prior chemotherapy regimens had been received by the patients. About 90% of the roughly 29 patients were males with bladder-origin urothelial cancer, and about 60% of the roughly 30 reported a prior smoking history. Blood samples gave median yields of around 150,000 T cells and some 84,000 unique TCRs, along with a median clonality of around 0.075. In the same patients, pretreatment tumors underwent whole exome sequencing and RNA sequencing in addition to TCR sequencing. The study at large found these results: Patients with durable benefit showed greater expansion of tumor-associated TCR clones in peripheral blood 3 weeks after starting treatment (n ≈ 21, p = 0.022). A pretreatment peripheral blood TCR clonality below the median was linked to improved progression-free and overall survival. Because of the small sample size (n of about 29) and the many exploratory analyses performed, the results are intended to be regarded as hypothesis-generating.

V is cut back by 3 bases and J by 2 bases, with 1 base in the junction unmatched. From cysteine to phenylalanine, the CDR3 is 14 amino acids long. Solely the CDR3 DNA is kept, with 42 bases framed from the first base. The germline V gene encodes CDR1 SEHNR and CDR2 FQNEAQ (reference sequence). Turning to this clone: Its antigen target is currently unknown. Per-base quality was not reported, and no clone a single base away is much larger than it.

Synthetic TCR analog templates were spiked into each PCR so that absolute template abundance could be estimated from read counts. The immunoSEQ assay was used to amplify TCRbeta CDR3 regions from genomic DNA with bias-controlled V and J gene primers. Rearranged TCRbeta segments were sequenced at approximately 20X coverage. Per the original workflow: Sequencing errors were corrected by clustering and CDR3s were annotated against IMGT to assign V, D and J genes. Out-of-frame and stop-codon sequences were excluded, and only productive TCRbeta rearrangements were used in downstream analyses. To compute clonality, Shannon entropy was normalized by the log of the number of unique productive sequences and then subtracted from one. Clones differing between time points or between blood and tumor were identified using Fisher's exact test with Benjamini-Hochberg correction, with an adjusted p below 0.01 applied as the threshold. TCRdb carries this immuneACCESS record with in-frame sequences only. Its versions omit some clonotypes, under half of them owing to an unresolved V gene in the studies checked, with the rest unexplained. The DNA was the basis for D and trimming; V, J and clone size are from that table. The sample records tens of thousands of clones, 80% to 85% of which are singletons. The top ten clonotypes cover roughly 3.5% of the sample.

Taken with the paper, the label for time point translates to: pretreatment peripheral blood. A total of around 30 patients with locally advanced or metastatic urothelial carcinoma, treated at Memorial Sloan Kettering on a trial protocol, made up the cohort. Peripheral blood mononuclear cells were collected pretreatment and during treatment, at between 1 and 8 total time points per patient. The Qiagen DNeasy Blood extraction kit was used to purify genomic DNA from total PBMCs and tumor samples. PBMCs were collected pretreatment and during treatment, and were isolated and stored as previously described.

The sequence joins TRBV7-9 to TRBJ2-7; 10 of the junction bases match TRBD2. The receptor was isolated from a man aged 65 to 85 with urothelial cancer. Sequenced here: PBMCs, sampled around atezolizumab (anti-PD-L1) treatment. The CDR3 loop reads CASSFSGRAYEQYF. Read as DNA, the sequence is TGTGCCAGCAGCTTCAGCGGGAGGGCCTACGAGCAGTACTTC.